The 23 T cell receptor beta chains given below trace back to one sample, sequenced in a study of blood T cell repertoires in COVID-19. Libraries were prepared by immunoSEQ multiplex PCR; TCRdb keeps only in-frame clonotypes and omits some of them. The sample lists 75,000 to 95,000 clones; 75% to 90% were seen once. Source material: peripheral blood. Receptors were obtained from a human donor in a cohort sampled during active COVID-19.

The rearrangement links TRBV7-2 to TRBJ2-2; tentative D call: TRBD1 (6 bases). This CDR3 contains 14 residues. Trimming stripped 2 bases from V and 8 bases from J, with 12 bases between. The germline V gene has CDR1 SGHTA and CDR2 FQGNSA. The CDR3 DNA follows: TGTGCCAGCAGCTTATCATTGGGGGCTGGGGAGCTGTTTTTT. Amino acid sequence: CASSLSLGAGELFF.

J is TRBJ2-6 and V is TRBV29-1, with no clear D. Germline V lookup: CDR1 SQVTM, CDR2 ANQGSEA. The CDR3 is 15 amino acids. Trimming left V 0 bases short and J 0 bases short, with 6 bases between. CDR3 nucleotides: TGCAGCGTTGAAGATAACAACTCTGGGGCCAACGTCCTGACTTTC. As protein: CSVEDNNSGANVLTF.

This clone appeared once. V usage is TRBV5-1 and J usage is TRBJ1-3, with 7 bases matching TRBD1. V shed 4 bases and J 4 bases; nucleotides not matched to a gene: 11. From germline, CDR1 is SGHRS and CDR2 YFSETQ. CDR3 length: 16 residues. CDR3 sequence reads: CASSTGDSHGGNTIYF. Here the CDR3 DNA reads TGCGCCAGCAGCACCGGGGACAGTCATGGCGGAAACACCATATATTTT. The full variable domain, with the rest looked up from reference TRBV5-1 and TRBJ1-3, is KAGVTQTPRYLIKTRGQQVTLSCSPISGHRSVSWYQQTPGQGLQFLFEYFSETQRNKGNFPGRFSGRQFSNSRSEMNVSTLELGDSALYLCASSTGDSHGGNTIYFGEGSWLTVV.

The rearrangement joins TRBV27 to TRBJ2-5, with D tentatively TRBD2 (5 bases). This CDR3 has 13 residues. Germline V lookup: CDR1 MNHEY, CDR2 SMNVEV (reference sequence). V lost 6 bases and J 5 bases, leaving 13 bases between the germline ends. In nucleotides, the CDR3 is TGTGCCAGCAGCCTTGTGGGGAGTGAGACCCAGTACTTC. Its protein product is CASSLVGSETQYF.

This clone was counted a few times. V gene TRBV28 combines with J gene TRBJ1-1; D is unresolved. CDR1 MDHEN and CDR2 SYDVKM come from the germline V gene. This CDR3 contains 17 residues. Trimming took 0 bases from V and 0 from J, leaving 14 bases between them. CDR3 amino acids: CASSLWAPGGLNTEAFF. The DNA of the CDR3 is TGTGCCAGCAGTTTATGGGCCCCCGGCGGATTGAACACTGAAGCTTTCTTT. The full variable domain, completed using reference TRBV28 and TRBJ1-1, is DVKVTQSSRYLVKRTGEKVFLECVQDMDHENMFWYRQDPGLGLRLIYFSYDVKMKEKGDIPEGYSVSREKKERFSLILESASTNQTSMYLCASSLWAPGGLNTEAFFGQGTRLTVV.

The CDR3 bases are TGTGCCAGCAGTTGGGACAGACACAATGAGCAGTTCTTC. Protein sequence: CASSWDRHNEQFF. V is TRBV27 and J is TRBJ2-1; 7 nucleotides match TRBD1. The CDR3 loop spans 13 amino acids. Trimming took 4 bases from V and 5 from J; bases not matched to a gene: 2. Germline V lookup: CDR1 MNHEY, CDR2 SMNVEV (reference sequence).

The V call is TRBV6-5, the J call TRBJ1-4, with 8 bases matching TRBD1. This CDR3 has 15 residues. CDR1 MNHEY and CDR2 SVGAGI come from the germline V gene. V lost 5 bases to trimming and J lost 8 bases; unmatched junction nucleotides: 10. The CDR3 protein is CASSLQGAMAEKLFF. The CDR3 bases are TGTGCCAGCAGTCTCCAGGGGGCGATGGCGGAAAAACTGTTTTTT.

The chain employs TRBV11-2 and TRBJ2-2; D gene ambiguous. Germline-derived CDR1 and CDR2 are SGHAT and FQNNGV. The CDR3 runs 14 residues. Trimming pared 5 bases from V and 1 base from J, leaving 8 bases between. The CDR3, as DNA: TGTGCCAGCAGCCAGAATATGAACACCGGGGAGCTGTTTTTT. Translation: CASSQNMNTGELFF.

The CDR3 DNA reads TGTGCCAGCAGTAGGCACAGGGGGCAAGGAGCCGAGCAGTACTTC. Translated, it gives CASSRHRGQGAEQYF. V usage is TRBV6-5 and J usage is TRBJ2-7, with 9 positions matching TRBD1. This CDR3 has 15 residues. V trimming: 5 bases; J trimming: 6 bases; junction bases outside the gene matches: 11. Germline lookup yields CDR1 MNHEY and CDR2 SVGAGI.

This clone was observed at least ten times. V usage is TRBV5-1 and J usage is TRBJ2-7; a weak D match, TRBD1 (6 bases). V was trimmed by 4 bases and J by 2 bases, leaving 10 bases between them. Germline V gives CDR1 SGHRS, CDR2 YFSETQ. CDR3 length: 13 residues. This chain's CDR3 is CASSPDSTYEQYF. The CDR3, as DNA: TGCGCCAGCAGCCCGGACAGCACCTACGAGCAGTACTTC.

The chain links TRBV6-4 to TRBJ2-1; D uncertain. In germline, CDR1 is MRHNA, CDR2 SNTAGT. The length of the CDR3 is 13 residues. Trimming took off 4 bases at V and 5 bases at J, with 9 bases between the two ends. The DNA for the CDR3 is TGTGCCAGCAGTGTGGTATTAGACAATGAGCAGTTCTTC. Its translation: CASSVVLDNEQFF.

The chain's CDR3 is CASSPDRDYGYTF. The DNA of the CDR3 is TGTGCCAGCAGCCCCGACAGGGACTATGGCTACACCTTC. The chain has TRBV11-2 and TRBJ1-2; 7 nucleotides line up with TRBD1. With V trimmed by 5 bases and J by 3 bases, 3 bases remained unmatched. Germline lookup yields CDR1 SGHAT and CDR2 FQNNGV. The CDR3 is 13 amino acids.

This clone was seen once. The V call is TRBV5-1, the J call TRBJ2-7; a possible D gene is TRBD2 (6 bases). V lost 0 bases to trimming and J lost 3 bases, with 13 bases between them. In germline, CDR1 is SGHRS, CDR2 YFSETQ. The CDR3 loop spans 15 amino acids. CDR3 sequence (DNA): TGCGCCAGCAGCTTGGGGGCCCCGGGGGTCTACGAGCAGTACTTC. This sequence encodes CASSLGAPGVYEQYF.

The CDR3 DNA reads as TGCGCCAGCAGCTTGTCTGGCTTCTCTGGGGCCAACGTCCTGACTTTC. Encoded protein: CASSLSGFSGANVLTF. The chain carries TRBV5-1 and TRBJ2-6; D is unresolved. V was clipped by 1 base and J by 0 bases, with 8 bases between them. Per the germline V gene, CDR1 is SGHRS and CDR2 is YFSETQ. The CDR3 covers 16 residues.

In its sample, this clone was seen once. V usage is TRBV6-5 and J usage is TRBJ2-3; the D gene is possibly TRBD2 (5 bases). Trimming stripped 6 bases from V and 6 bases from J, with 16 bases between. CDR3 length: 14 residues. Per the germline V gene, CDR1 is MNHEY and CDR2 is SVGAGI. The CDR3 nucleotides are TGTGCCAGCAGCCGGACTCGTCTGGGCGATACGCAGTATTTT. Its translation: CASSRTRLGDTQYF.

This clone has a single count. The chain couples TRBV6-5 to TRBJ1-1, with a possible D match to TRBD1 (5 bases). Looked up from germline, CDR1 is MNHEY and CDR2 is SVGAGI. CDR3 length: 13 residues. With 3 bases removed from V and 6 bases from J, the gap between germline ends came to 11 bases. Here the CDR3 reads CASSYSAGPEAFF. In DNA, the CDR3 is TGTGCCAGCAGTTATTCGGCGGGGCCTGAAGCTTTCTTT.

The rearrangement joins TRBV7-8 to TRBJ2-6; the match to TRBD1 covers 7 bases. With 5 bases clipped from V and 1 base from J, the junction kept 8 bases outside the gene matches. The CDR3 sequence is 17 residues long. Germline values: CDR1 SGHVS, CDR2 FQNEAQ. The CDR3 nucleotides read TGTGCCAGCAGCCGAGGGGGCGCATGGTCTGGGGCCAACGTCCTGACTTTC. This encodes CASSRGGAWSGANVLTF.

V and J are TRBV4-1 and TRBJ2-3; 7 positions agree with TRBD1. This CDR3 is 17 amino acids long. Germline V lookup: CDR1 MGHRA, CDR2 YSYEKL. V gave up 0 bases and J gave up 0 bases; unmatched junction bases: 6. The CDR3 loop reads CASSQELAGGSTDTQYF. DNA of the CDR3: TGCGCCAGCAGCCAAGAGTTGGCAGGGGGAAGCACAGATACGCAGTATTTT.

Only a few counts were recorded for this clone. The chain has TRBV15 and TRBJ2-7; D might be TRBD1 (6 bases). V lost 3 bases and J 2 bases, leaving 20 bases between the germline ends. From germline, CDR1 is LNHNV and CDR2 YYDKDF (reference sequence). This CDR3 contains 17 residues. The CDR3 DNA follows: TGTGCCACCAGCAGCAGGGACCCAGGGGTATCCCCCTACGAGCAGTACTTC. This encodes CATSSRDPGVSPYEQYF.

A single count supports this clone. The chain combines TRBV5-1 with TRBJ2-1, with D possibly matching TRBD1 (5 bases). Germline V gene lookup returns CDR1 SGHRS and CDR2 YFSETQ. The CDR3 spans 16 residues. The germline V and J ends were trimmed by 0 bases and 2 bases, with 12 bases remaining between them. The CDR3 nucleotides are TGCGCCAGCAGCTTGGGGGTCTTAGGGGCCTACAATGAGCAGTTCTTC. It codes for CASSLGVLGAYNEQFF.

This clone was found a few times. This rearrangement joins TRBV7-9 to TRBJ1-2, with 8 bases that match TRBD1. V trimming: 6 bases; J trimming: 5 bases; junction bases outside the gene matches: 8. Germline CDR1 reads SEHNR; CDR2 reads FQNEAQ (reference sequence). The CDR3 has 14 amino acids. The CDR3 loop is CASSTGQGLYGYTF. The DNA of the CDR3 is TGTGCCAGCAGTACCGGACAGGGACTTTATGGCTACACCTTC.

This clone is a singleton in its sample. This chain links TRBV5-1 with TRBJ2-7; D is possibly TRBD2 (5 bases). Germline V gene sequence: CDR1 SGHRS, CDR2 YFSETQ. The CDR3 spans 15 residues. V gave up 0 bases and J gave up 3 bases, with 13 bases separating them. The CDR3: CASSLGTGWRYEQYF. The CDR3 DNA is TGCGCCAGCAGCTTGGGGACTGGCTGGCGCTACGAGCAGTACTTC.

This clone showed up just once. The V call is TRBV30, the J call TRBJ1-6; D remains unclear. Trimming pared 5 bases from V and 10 bases from J, leaving 15 bases between. Looked up from germline, CDR1 is GTSNPN and CDR2 is SVGIG (reference sequence). The CDR3 consists of 13 residues. CDR3 sequence: CAWGLLASSPLHF. CDR3 nucleotides: TGTGCCTGGGGACTTCTGGCCTCCTCACCCCTCCACTTT.